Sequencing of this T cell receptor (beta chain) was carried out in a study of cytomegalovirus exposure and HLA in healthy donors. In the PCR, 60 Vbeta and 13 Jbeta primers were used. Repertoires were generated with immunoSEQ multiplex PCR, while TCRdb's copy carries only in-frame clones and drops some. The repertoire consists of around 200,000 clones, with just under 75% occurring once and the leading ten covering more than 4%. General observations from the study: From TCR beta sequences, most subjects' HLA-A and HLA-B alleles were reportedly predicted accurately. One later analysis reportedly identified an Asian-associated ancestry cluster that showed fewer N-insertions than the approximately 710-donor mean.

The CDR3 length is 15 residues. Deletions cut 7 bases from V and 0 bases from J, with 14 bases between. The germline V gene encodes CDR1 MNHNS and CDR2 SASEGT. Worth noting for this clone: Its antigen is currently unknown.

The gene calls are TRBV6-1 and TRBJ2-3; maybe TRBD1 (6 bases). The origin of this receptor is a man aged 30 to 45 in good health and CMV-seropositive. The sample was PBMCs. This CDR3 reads CASTGQPSSTDTQYF. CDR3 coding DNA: TGTGCCAGCACCGGACAGCCCTCTAGCACAGATACGCAGTATTTT.